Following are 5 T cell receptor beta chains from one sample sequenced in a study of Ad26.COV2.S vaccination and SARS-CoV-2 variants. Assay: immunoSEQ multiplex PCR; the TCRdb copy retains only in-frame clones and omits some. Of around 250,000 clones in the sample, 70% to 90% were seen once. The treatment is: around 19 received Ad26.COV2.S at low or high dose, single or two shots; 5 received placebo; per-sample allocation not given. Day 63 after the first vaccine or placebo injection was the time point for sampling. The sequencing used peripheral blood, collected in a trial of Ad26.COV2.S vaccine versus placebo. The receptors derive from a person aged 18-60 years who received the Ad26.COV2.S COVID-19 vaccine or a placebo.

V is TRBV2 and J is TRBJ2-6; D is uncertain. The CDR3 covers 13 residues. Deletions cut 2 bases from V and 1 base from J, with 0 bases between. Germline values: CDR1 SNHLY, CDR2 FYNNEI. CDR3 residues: CASSESGANVLTF. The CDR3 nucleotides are TGTGCCAGCAGTGAATCTGGGGCCAACGTCCTGACTTTC.

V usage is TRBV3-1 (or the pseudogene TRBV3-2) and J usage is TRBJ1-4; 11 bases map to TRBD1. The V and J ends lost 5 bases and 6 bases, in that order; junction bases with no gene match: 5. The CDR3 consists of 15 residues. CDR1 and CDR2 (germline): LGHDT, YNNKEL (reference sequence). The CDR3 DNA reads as TGTGCCAGCAGCGGGGGACAGGGGGGCTATGAAAAACTGTTTTTT. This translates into CASSGGQGGYEKLFF.

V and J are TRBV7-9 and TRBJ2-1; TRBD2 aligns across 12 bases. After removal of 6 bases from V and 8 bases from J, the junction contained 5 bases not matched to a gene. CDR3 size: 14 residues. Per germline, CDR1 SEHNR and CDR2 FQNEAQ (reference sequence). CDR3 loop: CASSSPSGRDEQFF. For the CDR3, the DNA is TGTGCCAGCAGTTCTCCTAGCGGGAGGGATGAGCAGTTCTTC.

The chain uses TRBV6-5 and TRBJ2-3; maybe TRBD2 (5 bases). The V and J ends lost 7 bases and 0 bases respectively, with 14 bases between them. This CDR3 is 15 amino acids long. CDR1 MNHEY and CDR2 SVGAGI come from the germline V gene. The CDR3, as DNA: TGTGCCAGCACCCCGTCGGCGGGTAGCACAGATACGCAGTATTTT. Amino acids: CASTPSAGSTDTQYF.

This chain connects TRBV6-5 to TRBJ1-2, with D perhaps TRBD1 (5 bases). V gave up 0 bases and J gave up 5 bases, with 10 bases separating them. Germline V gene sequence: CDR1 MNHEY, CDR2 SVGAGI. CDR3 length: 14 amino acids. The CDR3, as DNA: TGTGCCAGCAGTTACTCGAGTGCAGGGTATGGCTACACCTTC. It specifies CASSYSSAGYGYTF.